This record covers a single T cell receptor (beta chain). The antigen remains undetermined. This record belongs to a study of graft-versus-host responses after intestinal transplantation. Study-wide points: In recipient marrow, GvH clones were found, and some appeared first in ileum or blood.

Some clones are missing from TCRdb's copy, which holds only in-frame ones; the method was immunoSEQ multiplex PCR. There are over 100,000 clones in the sample; around 90% occur only once, and 0.2% to 0.25% lies in the top ten. This receptor was obtained from a human donor who was the organ donor for an intestinal transplant. The specimen comprised unstimulated CD4+ T cells sorted from spleen or lymph node cells, sampled before transplant.

CDR3 protein: CASSEWGATNEKLFF. CDR3 sequence (DNA): TGTGCCAGCAGTGAATGGGGGGCAACTAATGAAAAACTGTTTTTT. The chain combines TRBV2 with TRBJ1-4; D may be TRBD1 (5 bases). V gave up 2 bases and J gave up 0 bases, with 7 bases separating them. Germline CDR1 and CDR2: SNHLY and FYNNEI. The CDR3 has 15 residues.